The 5 T cell receptor beta chains presented below share a single source sample, sequenced in a study of blood T cells in healthy people across ages. The authors ran a second PCR of about 6 to 11 cycles using a sample-barcoded 5' primer and a J-beta primer mix. TCRdb independently ran MiXCR on the 5' RACE reads; one entry per CDR3 protein. Here the sample spans 790,000 or so distinct CDR3 sequences, approximately 53% being singletons. The sample taken for sequencing was blood. These receptors were collected from a man aged 40-49 years in good health.

This clonotype was counted between two and nine times. This chain links TRBV5-5 with TRBJ2-4; no firm D call. The CDR3 consists of 15 residues. Trimming removed 5 bases from V and 5 bases from J, with 17 bases in between. Germline values: CDR1 SGHKS, CDR2 YYEKEE (reference sequence). The CDR3 DNA sequence: TGTGCCAGCAGTTTCGGTAGGGTTTTCCAAAACATTCAGTACTTC. Translating gives CASSFGRVFQNIQYF.

The V gene is TRBV4-1, the J gene TRBJ2-3; 8 bases align to TRBD2. In germline, CDR1 is MGHRA, CDR2 YSYEKL. Losses at the gene ends were 2 bases for V and 6 bases for J; bases not matched to a gene: 7. The CDR3 has 15 amino acids. As DNA, the CDR3 is TGCGCCAGCAGCCAACTAGGGACTAGTGCGGATACGCAGTATTTT. Residues: CASSQLGTSADTQYF.

This clonotype appeared a few times. The V gene is TRBV7-2, the J gene TRBJ2-1; the match to TRBD2 covers 10 bases. The V gene's germline CDR1 is SGHTA and CDR2 FQGNSA. V gave up 5 bases and J gave up 10 bases; unmatched junction bases: 11. The CDR3 is 15 residues long. CDR3 DNA: TGTGCCAGCAGCCCCCGAGATAGCGGGGGGCGGGAGCAGTTCTTC. Protein product: CASSPRDSGGREQFF. Full variable domain (outside the CDR3, taken from reference TRBV7-2 and TRBJ2-1): GAGVSQSPSNKVTEKGKDVELRCDPISGHTALYWYRQSLGQGLEFLIYFQGNSAPDKSGLPSDRFSAERTGGSVSTLTIQRTQQEDSAVYLCASSPRDSGGREQFFGPGTRLTVL.

V and J are TRBV12-3 or TRBV12-4 and TRBJ2-4; D not certain. The germline V and J ends were trimmed by 1 base and 13 bases, with 17 bases remaining between them. This CDR3 has 14 residues. The chain's CDR3 is CASSLDAVGTEQYF. CDR3 bases: TGTGCCAGCAGTTTAGATGCGGTCGGTACGGAGCAGTACTTC.

In this sample, this clonotype turned up many times. This chain joins TRBV5-6 and TRBJ2-4; no clear D. The CDR3 is made up of 16 amino acids. V lost 0 bases to trimming and J lost 0 bases, with 10 bases between them. Germline CDR1 reads SGHDT; CDR2 reads YYEEEE. The CDR3, as DNA: TGTGCCAGCAGCTTGGTGGCAGAGCTAGCCAAAAACATTCAGTACTTC. Residues: CASSLVAELAKNIQYF.